The clone carrying this T cell receptor beta chain showed up many times. This sample is drawn from a study of T-cell reconstitution after alpha-beta-depleted transplantation in children. Trimming took 5 bases from V and 6 from J, leaving 14 bases between them. CDR1 is LGHDT, CDR2 YNNKEL, per germline (reference sequence). CDR3 size: 13 residues. Preparation of the TCRbeta library was carried out with unique molecular identifiers. TCRdb re-called the PCR reads with MiXCR, one entry per CDR3 protein. The repertoire holds more than 90,000 distinct CDR3 sequences, with 7% to 10% as singletons. The sample here was PBMCs from the stem cell graft donor, taken from the stem cell graft. The chain recombines TRBV3-1 with TRBJ2-7; no definite D call. This TCR was recovered from a human donor who donated a stem cell graft to a child with congenital amegakaryocytic thrombocytopenia. The CDR3 DNA follows: TGTGCCAGCAGCAATTCTCTATTCGGCGAGCAGTACTTC. Amino acid sequence: CASSNSLFGEQYF.